A selection of T cell receptor beta chains follows, all from one sample in a study of post-analysis software for immune sequencing data. TCRdb fed the PCR reads into MiXCR, producing one record per CDR3 protein. The sample includes fewer than 850,000 distinct CDR3 sequences, about 45% of them seen just once. The sequenced sample was blood. Receptors were obtained from a girl under 18 with multiple sclerosis. The conserved cysteine and the conserved F or W are not part of the CDR3 here.

V gene: TRBV20-1
J gene: TRBJ2-3
CDR3 protein: SASTGGKTDTQY

V gene: TRBV5-1
J gene: TRBJ2-5
CDR3 protein: ASSLADLETQY

V gene: TRBV4-3
J gene: TRBJ2-4
CDR3 protein: ASPPRGGVNIQY

V gene: TRBV4-1
J gene: .
CDR3 protein: ASSPTPHTGVQETQY

V gene: TRBV12-3/TRBV12-4
J gene: TRBJ2-1
CDR3 protein: ASTPLAGDSYNEQF

V gene: TRBV29-1
J gene: TRBJ2-5
CDR3 protein: SKQTPVGEQY

V gene: TRBV27
J gene: .
CDR3 protein: ASSPPRTGGGYEQY

V gene: TRBV29-1
J gene: TRBJ2-7
CDR3 protein: SAGLAGVTYERY

V gene: TRBV7-4
J gene: TRBJ2-5
CDR3 protein: ASSGPRDRRKETQY

V gene: TRBV11-2
J gene: TRBJ2-7
CDR3 protein: ASRETGYEQY

V gene: TRBV7-2
J gene: TRBJ2-2
CDR3 protein: ASSLTFGTGELF

V gene: TRBV28
J gene: TRBJ1-2
CDR3 protein: ASTTPTGANYGYT

V gene: TRBV20-1
J gene: TRBJ2-5
CDR3 protein: SARVTEHKTGETQY

V gene: TRBV4-1
J gene: TRBJ2-1
CDR3 protein: ASSHPGQNNEQF

V gene: TRBV12-3/TRBV12-4
J gene: TRBJ2-1
CDR3 protein: ASSFASGTASENNEQF

V gene: TRBV5-5
J gene: TRBJ1-1
CDR3 protein: ASSRIQALNTEAF

V gene: TRBV6-2/TRBV6-3
J gene: TRBJ1-1
CDR3 protein: ASSYDSYTETF

V gene: TRBV12-3/TRBV12-4
J gene: TRBJ1-5
CDR3 protein: ASSFGVIGNQPQH

V gene: TRBV12-3/TRBV12-4
J gene: .
CDR3 protein: ASSDLLAEQETQY

V gene: TRBV6-1
J gene: TRBJ2-3
CDR3 protein: ASSEALQGWDTQY

V gene: TRBV20-1
J gene: TRBJ2-3
CDR3 protein: SARQSGTDTQY

V gene: TRBV5-1
J gene: .
CDR3 protein: ASSGDSSEQY

V gene: TRBV4-3
J gene: TRBJ2-1
CDR3 protein: ASSQEGLAGDNEQF

V gene: TRBV4-2
J gene: TRBJ2-1
CDR3 protein: ASSQAGLPPADNEQF

V gene: TRBV10-3
J gene: TRBJ1-1
CDR3 protein: AITLDVNRMNTEAF

V gene: TRBV6-6
J gene: TRBJ2-2
CDR3 protein: ASTPTGGTGELF

V gene: TRBV19
J gene: TRBJ2-1
CDR3 protein: ASSLGRGSWTYNEQF

V gene: TRBV10-3
J gene: TRBJ2-5
CDR3 protein: AIGGREALETQY

V gene: TRBV5-1
J gene: TRBJ2-1
CDR3 protein: ASSSLALGANEQF

V gene: TRBV3-1
J gene: TRBJ2-7
CDR3 protein: ASSPGTGFYEQY

V gene: TRBV29-1
J gene: TRBJ2-1
CDR3 protein: SVFSSYNEQF

V gene: TRBV28
J gene: TRBJ2-1
CDR3 protein: ASSSQREHRYEQF

V gene: TRBV7-9
J gene: TRBJ1-1
CDR3 protein: ASSPTSWGVENTEAF

V gene: TRBV11-3
J gene: TRBJ2-4
CDR3 protein: ASSLVRSGEQY

V gene: TRBV28
J gene: TRBJ2-1
CDR3 protein: ASSLRTFHNEQF

V gene: TRBV30
J gene: TRBJ2-4
CDR3 protein: AWSGRAGPGASLY

V gene: TRBV6-6
J gene: TRBJ1-2
CDR3 protein: ASSSPGQGTYGYT

V gene: TRBV28
J gene: TRBJ2-7
CDR3 protein: ASSPLGEGAYEQY

V gene: TRBV27
J gene: TRBJ2-1
CDR3 protein: ASSFLASGYNEQF

V gene: TRBV5-1
J gene: TRBJ1-1
CDR3 protein: ASSLEGTGPLGTEAF

V gene: TRBV2
J gene: TRBJ2-1
CDR3 protein: ASSERSGTSYNEQF

V gene: TRBV7-2
J gene: TRBJ2-1
CDR3 protein: ASSLRTRVYYEQF

V gene: TRBV19
J gene: TRBJ1-5
CDR3 protein: ASSMSRNQPQH

V gene: TRBV20-1
J gene: TRBJ1-2
CDR3 protein: SAPRQADYGYT

V gene: TRBV4-1
J gene: TRBJ2-3
CDR3 protein: ASSLKESRDTQY